These T cell receptor beta chains were read from a single sample in a study of blood T cell repertoires in COVID-19. Profiling relied on immunoSEQ multiplex PCR, and the TCRdb table lists in-frame clones only, not all of them. Of about 140,000 clones detected, 80% to 85% appear once; the ten largest clones hold around 4%. The specimen sequenced was peripheral blood. All receptors derive from a woman aged 55 to 70 with acute or convalescent COVID-19. Each CDR3 is given with its conserved first and last residue. The order of the fields is CDR3 DNA, CDR3 protein, J gene, D gene, V gene, clone size. The D gene is left open where the match is weak. Clone sizes are given selectively: once, few, many, or a class where the clone is expanded.

CDR3 DNA: TGTGCCATACAGGGTTATAATTCACCCCTCCACTTT; CDR3 protein: CAIQGYNSPLHF; J gene: TRBJ1-6; D gene: -; V gene: TRBV6-5; clone size: -
CDR3 DNA: TGTGCCAGCAGCCCACCGAGATACTACGAGCAGTACTTC; CDR3 protein: CASSPPRYYEQYF; J gene: TRBJ2-7; D gene: -; V gene: TRBV7-9; clone size: few
CDR3 DNA: TGTGCCAGCAGCGTAGGGGGAGCGGGGACCCAGTACTTC; CDR3 protein: CASSVGGAGTQYF; J gene: TRBJ2-5; D gene: -; V gene: TRBV9; clone size: -
CDR3 DNA: TGTGCCAGCAGTAGAGCCGGGACAGATAATGAAAAACTGTTTTTT; CDR3 protein: CASSRAGTDNEKLFF; J gene: TRBJ1-4; D gene: TRBD1; V gene: TRBV27; clone size: -
CDR3 DNA: TGTGCCACCAGTGTGATTGGACTAGCGGCCCAAGAGACCCAGTACTTC; CDR3 protein: CATSVIGLAAQETQYF; J gene: TRBJ2-5; D gene: TRBD2; V gene: TRBV24-1; clone size: -
CDR3 DNA: TGTGCCAGCCCGACCGGCGGGGCGGCTTCAGACAGACCCTATGGCTACACCTTC; CDR3 protein: CASPTGGAASDRPYGYTF; J gene: TRBJ1-2; D gene: -; V gene: TRBV6-7; clone size: few
CDR3 DNA: TGTGCCAGCGTACAGGGGCGGACAGATACGCAGTATTTT; CDR3 protein: CASVQGRTDTQYF; J gene: TRBJ2-3; D gene: TRBD1; V gene: TRBV12-3/TRBV12-4; clone size: once
CDR3 DNA: TGTGCCAGTAGTATAGATGGGACTAGCGGCGACAATGAGCAGTTCTTC; CDR3 protein: CASSIDGTSGDNEQFF; J gene: TRBJ2-1; D gene: TRBD2; V gene: TRBV19; clone size: -
CDR3 DNA: TGTGCCAGCAGCTCTGGTGGACTAGCGGGAGTGGAGACCCAGTACTTC; CDR3 protein: CASSSGGLAGVETQYF; J gene: TRBJ2-5; D gene: TRBD2; V gene: TRBV7-9; clone size: -
CDR3 DNA: TGTGCCAGCTGCAGGGGGGAGGCCACTGAAGCTTTCTTT; CDR3 protein: CASCRGEATEAFF; J gene: TRBJ1-1; D gene: TRBD1; V gene: TRBV6-5; clone size: -
CDR3 DNA: TGTGCCACCAGCAGAGGAGACAGGACGACCTATTCTTTACGGCAGCCCCAGCATTTT; CDR3 protein: CATSRGDRTTYSLRQPQHF; J gene: TRBJ1-5; D gene: -; V gene: TRBV15; clone size: once
CDR3 DNA: TGTGCCAGCAGGGAACTAGCGGGAGAGACCCAGTACTTC; CDR3 protein: CASRELAGETQYF; J gene: TRBJ2-5; D gene: TRBD2; V gene: TRBV12-3/TRBV12-4; clone size: -
CDR3 DNA: TGTGCCAGCCAACCATACAGGGGATCGAACACCGGGGAGCTGTTTTTT; CDR3 protein: CASQPYRGSNTGELFF; J gene: TRBJ2-2; D gene: TRBD1; V gene: TRBV19; clone size: -
CDR3 DNA: TGTGCCTGGAGTGTATATGGCAGGGTGACGTATGGCTACACCTTC; CDR3 protein: CAWSVYGRVTYGYTF; J gene: TRBJ1-2; D gene: -; V gene: TRBV30; clone size: few
CDR3 DNA: TGTGCCAGCAGGGAGGGACTGTCCTATGGCTACACCTTC; CDR3 protein: CASREGLSYGYTF; J gene: TRBJ1-2; D gene: -; V gene: TRBV2; clone size: -
CDR3 DNA: TGTGCCAGCAGCGCCGGACAGGTGAACACTGAAGCTTTCTTT; CDR3 protein: CASSAGQVNTEAFF; J gene: TRBJ1-1; D gene: TRBD1; V gene: TRBV9; clone size: -